Presented here are 21 T cell receptor beta chains from one specimen sequenced in a study of blood T cell repertoires in COVID-19. Only in-frame clones appear in the TCRdb table, and some are missing; sequencing was by immunoSEQ multiplex PCR. The table has approximately 390,000 clones, more than 70% seen once. The sample was peripheral blood. These receptors were collected from a woman aged 60-75 years with COVID-19, enrolled during active disease.

This clone was recorded only once. The identical CDR3 is also encoded by other nucleotide sequences in the sample. V and J are TRBV6-5 and TRBJ2-7; tentative D call: TRBD1 (6 bases). Germline loops: CDR1 MNHEY, CDR2 SVGAGI. This CDR3 contains 11 residues. V lost 7 bases and J 3 bases, leaving 7 bases between the germline ends. CDR3 sequence (DNA): TGTGCCAGCACCAGGGGCTACGAGCAGTACTTC. Translated, it gives CASTRGYEQYF.

The genes are TRBV7-2 and TRBJ2-3, with 8 bases that match TRBD2. The germline V gene encodes CDR1 SGHTA and CDR2 FQGNSA. The CDR3 is 16 residues long. The J segment lost 4 bases and the V segment lost 2 bases, leaving 8 bases of the junction unmatched. The DNA of the CDR3 is TGTGCCAGCAGCTTAAACCGAGCGGGGGAGGCAGATACGCAGTATTTT. It translates to CASSLNRAGEADTQYF.

CDR3 sequence: CAWGQELHGYTF. In DNA form, the CDR3 reads TGTGCCTGGGGTCAGGAATTGCATGGCTACACCTTC. The chain employs TRBV30 and TRBJ1-2; D call uncertain. CDR1 and CDR2 (germline): GTSNPN, SVGIG (reference sequence). This CDR3 contains 12 residues. Trimming pared 5 bases from V and 6 bases from J, leaving 13 bases between.

This clone was counted a single time. The chain is built from TRBV6-1 and TRBJ2-6; 12 nucleotides agree with TRBD2. The germline V gene has CDR1 MNHNS and CDR2 SASEGT. CDR3 length: 19 residues. Trimming at V came to 4 bases and at J to 0 bases, leaving 7 bases not matched to a gene. In DNA form, the CDR3 reads TGTGCCAGCAGTGTCACTAGCGGGGGGTTTTTCTCTGGGGCCAACGTCCTGACTTTC. As protein: CASSVTSGGFFSGANVLTF.

The gene calls are TRBV10-3 and TRBJ1-6; D is uncertain. Germline assignment: CDR1 ENHRY and CDR2 SYGVKD. V was clipped by 0 bases and J by 3 bases, with 6 bases between them. CDR3 length: 15 amino acids. The CDR3 here is CAISESAIYNSPLHF. DNA of the CDR3: TGTGCCATCAGTGAGTCAGCGATCTATAATTCACCCCTCCACTTT.

For this clone: Other DNA sequences within the sample encode an identical CDR3. V is TRBV5-1 and J is TRBJ2-6; 7 bases align to TRBD2. Trimming removed 0 bases from V and 1 base from J; junction bases left unmatched: 1. There are 16 residues in the CDR3. Germline CDR1 SGHRS, CDR2 YFSETQ. The CDR3 DNA reads as TGCGCCAGCAGCTTGGCCGGGGGGTCTGGGGCCAACGTCCTGACTTTC. Residues: CASSLAGGSGANVLTF.

This rearrangement joins TRBV18 to TRBJ2-1, with 9 positions matching TRBD1. The CDR3 is made up of 18 amino acids. Trimming removed 3 bases from V and 4 bases from J; junction bases left unmatched: 13. Germline CDR1 and CDR2: KGHSH and LQKENI. The CDR3 sequence: CASSPTVLQGARYNEQFF. The CDR3, as DNA: TGTGCCAGCTCACCGACTGTATTACAGGGGGCTAGGTACAATGAGCAGTTCTTC. Variable domain in full (rest from reference TRBV18 and TRBJ2-1): NAGVMQNPRHLVRRRGQEARLRCSPMKGHSHVYWYRQLPEEGLKFMVYLQKENIIDESGMPKERFSAEFPKEGPSILRIQQVVRGDSAAYFCASSPTVLQGARYNEQFFGPGTRLTVL.

The V gene is TRBV4-1, the J gene TRBJ1-1; D may be TRBD1 (6 bases). Germline lookup yields CDR1 MGHRA and CDR2 YSYEKL. The CDR3 extends over 14 amino acids. V was cut by 4 bases and J by 1 base, with 10 bases left in between. The CDR3 DNA is TGCGCCAGCAGCCTGGGACACCCGAACACTGAAGCTTTCTTT. Translating it yields CASSLGHPNTEAFF.

V and J are TRBV18 and TRBJ1-1, with D tentatively TRBD1 (6 bases). The CDR3 runs to 16 residues. CDR1 and CDR2 from the germline V gene are KGHSH and LQKENI. The V and J ends lost 6 bases and 6 bases respectively, with 23 bases between them. Here the CDR3 reads CASSPLPQGPHAEAFF. The CDR3, as DNA: TGTGCCAGCTCGCCGTTACCTCAGGGGCCCCATGCTGAAGCTTTCTTT.

This clone was observed a handful of times. The chain carries TRBV30 and TRBJ1-2; possibly TRBD1 for D (5 bases). The CDR3 length is 13 residues. V was shortened by 0 bases and J by 8 bases, with 13 bases between the two germline ends. CDR1 and CDR2 from the germline V gene are GTSNPN and SVGIG (reference sequence). CDR3 residues: CAWSVGRRGGYTF. CDR3 nucleotides: TGTGCCTGGAGTGTGGGGCGGAGAGGAGGCTACACCTTC.

This chain joins TRBV3-1 (or the pseudogene TRBV3-2) and TRBJ2-2, with D perhaps TRBD2 (5 bases). Germline V gives CDR1 LGHDT, CDR2 YNNKEL (reference sequence). Trimming removed 2 bases from V and 0 bases from J, with 16 bases in between. The CDR3 contains 18 residues. The chain's CDR3 is CASSQPRTGFTNTGELFF. CDR3 bases: TGTGCCAGCAGCCAACCCAGGACGGGATTTACGAACACCGGGGAGCTGTTTTTT.

V gene TRBV19 combines with J gene TRBJ2-7; D gene uncertain. This CDR3 contains 12 residues. Germline V lookup: CDR1 LNHDA, CDR2 SQIVND (reference sequence). V was shortened by 4 bases and J by 3 bases, with 7 bases between the two germline ends. CDR3 loop: CASSNHFYEQYF. CDR3 in DNA: TGTGCCAGTAGTAATCACTTCTACGAGCAGTACTTC.

This sequence joins TRBV6-6 and TRBJ2-7, with TRBD1 as a possible D gene (5 bases). V lost 6 bases and J 5 bases, leaving 17 bases between the germline ends. Germline CDR1 reads MNHNY; CDR2 reads SVGAGI (reference sequence). The CDR3 sequence is 14 residues long. The CDR3 DNA is TGTGCCAGCAGGGCCCAGGGCCGGAACGACGAGCAGTACTTC. The encoded protein is CASRAQGRNDEQYF.

The chain uses TRBV19 and TRBJ2-5; a weak D match, TRBD1 (5 bases). Trimming left V 9 bases short and J 5 bases short, with 10 bases between. The germline V gene encodes CDR1 LNHDA and CDR2 SQIVND (reference sequence). This CDR3 contains 11 residues. DNA of the CDR3: TGTGCCAGCTCCCCAGGGGAGACCCAGTACTTC. Its protein is CASSPGETQYF.

V and J are TRBV6-5 and TRBJ1-5; 8 bases agree with TRBD1. Germline values: CDR1 MNHEY, CDR2 SVGAGI. The CDR3 is 12 amino acids. The V gene end was trimmed by 6 bases and the J gene end by 5 bases; junction bases not matched to a gene: 0. The CDR3 region is CASRQGDQPQHF. CDR3 DNA: TGTGCCAGCAGACAGGGGGATCAGCCCCAGCATTTT.

The chain combines TRBV4-2 with TRBJ1-5; D is ambiguous. Between the trimmed V and J ends, which lost 1 base and 3 bases, there was a span of 10 bases. Looked up from germline, CDR1 is LGHNA and CDR2 is YNFKEQ. This CDR3 is 15 amino acids long. In nucleotides, the CDR3 is TGTGCCAGCAGCCAAGGACCGGGAGCCAATCAGCCCCAGCATTTT. Its translation: CASSQGPGANQPQHF.

V and J are TRBV5-8 and TRBJ2-3; 10 bases are shared with TRBD1. The CDR3 is 15 residues long. V trimming: 6 bases; J trimming: 4 bases; junction bases outside the gene matches: 8. Germline lookup yields CDR1 SGHTS and CDR2 YDEGEE. The DNA for the CDR3 is TGTGCCAGCAAACTGACAGGGGGCCCCGCAGATACGCAGTATTTT. Its protein is CASKLTGGPADTQYF.

The chain links TRBV11-2 to TRBJ1-3; D possibly corresponds to TRBD1 (6 bases). The germline V gene has CDR1 SGHAT and CDR2 FQNNGV. The CDR3 spans 17 residues. V was pared by 5 bases and J by 0 bases, with 17 bases between. The CDR3 nucleotides read TGTGCCAGCAGCCTAGCCTCAGGGGTCTTCTCTGGAAACACCATATATTTT. Its translation is CASSLASGVFSGNTIYF.

The genes are TRBV25-1 and TRBJ2-7; 8 nucleotides line up with TRBD2. This CDR3 spans 10 amino acids. The germline V gene has CDR1 MGHDK and CDR2 SYGVNS. Trimming took 8 bases from V and 12 from J; bases not matched to a gene: 6. The CDR3 coding sequence is TGTGCCAGCTCCGGGGGGGTCATGTACTTC. Protein sequence: CASSGGVMYF.

Of note for this clone: This CDR3 is also generated by other DNA sequences in the sample. The genes are TRBV4-1 and TRBJ1-2; D is ambiguous. The CDR3 extends over 14 amino acids. Germline CDR1 is MGHRA and CDR2 is YSYEKL. Trimming cost V 0 bases and J 0 bases, with 5 bases left between them. The DNA for the CDR3 is TGCGCCAGCAGCCAAGATCGGGCTAACTATGGCTACACCTTC. Encoded protein: CASSQDRANYGYTF.

The chain has TRBV7-9 and TRBJ1-1, with 9 bases lining up with TRBD1. Trimming cost V 5 bases and J 1 base; bases outside gene matches: 5. CDR1 is SEHNR and CDR2 is FQNEAQ in the germline V gene (reference sequence). CDR3 length: 15 residues. This CDR3 reads CASSPRQGGNTEAFF. The CDR3 DNA reads TGTGCCAGCAGCCCCCGACAGGGGGGGAACACTGAAGCTTTCTTT. Using reference TRBV7-9 and TRBJ1-1 for the parts outside the CDR3, the full variable domain is DTGVSQNPRHKITKRGQNVTFRCDPISEHNRLYWYRQTLGQGPEFLTYFQNEAQLEKSRLLSDRFSAERPKGSFSTLEIQRTEQGDSAMYLCASSPRQGGNTEAFFGQGTRLTVV.